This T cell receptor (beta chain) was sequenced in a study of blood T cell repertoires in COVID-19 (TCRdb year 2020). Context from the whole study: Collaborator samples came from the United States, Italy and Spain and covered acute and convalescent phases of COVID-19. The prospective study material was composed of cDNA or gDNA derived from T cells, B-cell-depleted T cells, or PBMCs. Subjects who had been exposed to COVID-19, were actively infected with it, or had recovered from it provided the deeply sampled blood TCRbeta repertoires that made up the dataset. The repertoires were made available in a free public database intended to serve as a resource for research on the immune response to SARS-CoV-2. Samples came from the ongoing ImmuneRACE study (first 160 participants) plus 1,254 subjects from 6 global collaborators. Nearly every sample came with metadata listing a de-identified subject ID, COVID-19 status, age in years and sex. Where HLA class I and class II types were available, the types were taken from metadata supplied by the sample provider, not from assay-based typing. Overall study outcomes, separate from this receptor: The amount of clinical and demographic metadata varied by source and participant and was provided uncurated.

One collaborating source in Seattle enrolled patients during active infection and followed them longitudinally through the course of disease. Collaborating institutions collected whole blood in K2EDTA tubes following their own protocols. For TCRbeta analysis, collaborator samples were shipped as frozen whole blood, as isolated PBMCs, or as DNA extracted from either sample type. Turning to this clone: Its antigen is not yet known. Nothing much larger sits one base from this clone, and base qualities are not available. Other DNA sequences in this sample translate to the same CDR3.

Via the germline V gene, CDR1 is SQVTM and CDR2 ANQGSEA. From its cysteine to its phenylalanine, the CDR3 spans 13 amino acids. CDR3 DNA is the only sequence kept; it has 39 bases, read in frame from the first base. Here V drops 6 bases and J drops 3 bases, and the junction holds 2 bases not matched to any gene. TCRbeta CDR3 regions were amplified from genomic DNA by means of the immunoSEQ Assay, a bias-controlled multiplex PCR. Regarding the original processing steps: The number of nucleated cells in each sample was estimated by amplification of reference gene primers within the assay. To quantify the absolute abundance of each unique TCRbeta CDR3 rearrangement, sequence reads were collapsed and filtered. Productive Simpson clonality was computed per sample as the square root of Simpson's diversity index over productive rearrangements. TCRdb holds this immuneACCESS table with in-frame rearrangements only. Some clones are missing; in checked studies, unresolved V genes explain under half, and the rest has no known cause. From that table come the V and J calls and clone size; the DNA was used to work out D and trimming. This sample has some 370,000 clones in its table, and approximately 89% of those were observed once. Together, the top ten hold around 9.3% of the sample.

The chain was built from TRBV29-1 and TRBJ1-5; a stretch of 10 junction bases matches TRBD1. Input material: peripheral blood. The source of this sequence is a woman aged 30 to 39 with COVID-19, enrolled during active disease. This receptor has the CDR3 CSVGTGANQPQHF. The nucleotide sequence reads TGCAGCGTGGGGACAGGGGCCAATCAGCCCCAGCATTTT.